A selection of T cell receptor beta chains follows, all from one sample in a study of response to subunit inactivated influenza vaccine. In TCRdb, the RT-PCR reads were re-called with MiXCR into one record per CDR3 protein. The sample yields 150,000 to 200,000 distinct CDR3 sequences, 9.5% to 13% seen once. Sequences were derived from non-naive T cells sorted from PBMCs, sampled 40 to 50 days after vaccination. The receptors originated from a man between 45 and 60 years old who received an inactivated influenza vaccine. Both conserved end residues are part of each CDR3. A D gene is named only where the DNA matches it firmly. Size is omitted from some rows. Given values are once, few, many or a class for expanded clones.

v_gene	d_gene	j_gene	abundance	CDR3aa	CDR3nt
TRBV6-2/TRBV6-3	TRBD2	TRBJ2-1	NA	CASSSVRSLDGGIF	TGTGCCAGCAGTTCTGTAAGGTCATTGGACGGGGGGATCTTC
TRBV15	TRBD1	TRBJ1-2	few	CATSRVRGRDGNYGYTF	TGTGCCACCAGCAGAGTGAGGGGGCGCGATGGGAACTATGGCTACACCTTC
TRBV5-1	TRBD2	TRBJ2-1	many	CASSISGSTYNEQFF	TGCGCCAGCAGCATTAGCGGGTCCACCTACAATGAGCAGTTCTTC
TRBV7-8	TRBD1	TRBJ2-5	NA	CASSLRTGGNWETQYF	TGTGCCAGCAGCTTAAGGACAGGGGGTAACTGGGAGACCCAGTACTTC
TRBV5-5	TRBD2	TRBJ2-3	few	CASSFSGISTDTQYF	TGTGCCAGCAGCTTTAGCGGGATCAGCACAGATACGCAGTATTTT
TRBV28	TRBD2	TRBJ2-3	many	CASSFSAGADTQYF	TGTGCCAGCAGTTTCTCGGCGGGAGCAGATACGCAGTATTTT
TRBV29-1	NA	TRBJ2-1	many	CSLDNSYNEQFF	TGCAGCCTAGATAACTCCTACAATGAGCAGTTCTTC
TRBV5-6	NA	TRBJ1-2	few	CASSLEAHGYTF	TGTGCCAGCAGCTTGGAGGCTCATGGCTACACCTTC
TRBV28	TRBD1	TRBJ2-2	few	CASRYGTATGELFF	TGTGCCAGCAGATATGGGACAGCCACCGGGGAGCTGTTTTTT
TRBV12-3/TRBV12-4	TRBD2	TRBJ2-1	few	CASSRDYGEQFF	TGTGCCAGCAGCCGGGACTACGGCGAGCAGTTCTTC
TRBV12-3/TRBV12-4	NA	TRBJ2-3	few	CASRSQGTNTDTQYF	TGTGCCAGCAGGTCGCAAGGGACGAACACAGATACGCAGTATTTT
TRBV12-5	TRBD1	TRBJ2-3	NA	CASGPGQPTDTQYF	TGTGCTAGTGGTCCGGGACAGCCCACAGATACGCAGTATTTT
TRBV20-1	TRBD1	TRBJ2-7	few	CSARDLRTGEVGQYF	TGCAGTGCTAGAGACCTACGGACAGGGGAGGTGGGGCAGTACTTC
TRBV29-1	TRBD1	TRBJ2-1	NA	CSVEGRTGAKNIQFF	TGCAGCGTTGAAGGGAGGACAGGAGCCAAAAACATTCAGTTCTTC